The 30 T cell receptor beta chains reported below all come from one sample, sequenced in a study of blood T cell repertoires in COVID-19. Repertoires were generated with immunoSEQ multiplex PCR, while TCRdb's copy carries only in-frame clones and drops some. This table holds 310,000 or so clones, about 90% found once. The specimen sequenced was PBMCs or T cells enriched from blood (not recorded which). The receptors here all came from a woman aged 25 to 39 who had recovered from COVID-19.

This clone was found once. The chain combines TRBV5-1 with TRBJ2-3, with TRBD2 identical over 7 bases. This CDR3 contains 17 residues. Germline values: CDR1 SGHRS, CDR2 YFSETQ. Unmatched junction bases numbered 13, after V lost 0 bases and J lost 6 bases. DNA of the CDR3: TGCGCCAGCAGCTTGGGCCTAGCGGACCCGCGTCTGGATACGCAGTATTTT. Translated, it gives CASSLGLADPRLDTQYF.

The chain is built from TRBV5-4 and TRBJ1-1; D is perhaps TRBD1 (5 bases). Trimming stripped 2 bases from V and 1 base from J, with 12 bases between. The CDR3 covers 15 residues. The germline V gene encodes CDR1 SGHNT and CDR2 YYREEE (reference sequence). The CDR3 loop reads CASSFAGRRNTEAFF. Here the CDR3 DNA reads TGTGCCAGCAGCTTCGCAGGGCGGAGGAACACTGAAGCTTTCTTT. The entire variable domain, with the rest obtained from reference TRBV5-4 and TRBJ1-1, is as follows: ETGVTQSPTHLIKTRGQQVTLRCSSQSGHNTVSWYQQALGQGPQFIFQYYREEENGRGNFPPRFSGLQFPNYSSELNVNALELDDSALYLCASSFAGRRNTEAFFGQGTRLTVV.

The rearrangement links TRBV5-4 to TRBJ2-3; a possible D gene is TRBD2 (5 bases). The CDR3 is made up of 14 amino acids. Looked up from germline, CDR1 is SGHNT and CDR2 is YYREEE (reference sequence). V lost 5 bases to trimming and J lost 2 bases, with 12 bases between them. In nucleotides, the CDR3 is TGTGCCAGCAGTTTAGGACTCCACACAGATACGCAGTATTTT. This gives the protein CASSLGLHTDTQYF.

The CDR3 coding sequence is TGTGCCAGCAGCTTGGTCCCCTTGAACACTGAAGCTTTCTTT. It codes for CASSLVPLNTEAFF. This chain joins TRBV5-4 and TRBJ1-1; D not resolved. This CDR3 spans 14 amino acids. V gave up 0 bases and J gave up 0 bases, with 6 bases separating them. Germline V gene data show CDR1 as SGHNT and CDR2 as YYREEE (reference sequence).

The chain employs TRBV12-3 or TRBV12-4 and TRBJ2-1; 9 bases align to TRBD2. Germline trimming cut 9 bases from V and 10 bases from J; bases unmatched to any gene: 10. The CDR3 loop spans 13 amino acids. DNA for the CDR3: TGTGCCAGTAGCGAGGCGGGGGGGAGCGAGCAGTTCTTC. It translates to CASSEAGGSEQFF.

This rearrangement joins TRBV5-6 to TRBJ2-5, with 13 positions matching TRBD2. Trimming at V came to 0 bases and at J to 5 bases, leaving 7 bases not matched to a gene. CDR3 size: 17 residues. CDR1 and CDR2 (germline): SGHDT, YYEEEE. The DNA of the CDR3 is TGTGCCAGCAGCTTGGAACTAGCGGGGGGGCGCGGGGAGACCCAGTACTTC. Encoded protein: CASSLELAGGRGETQYF.

V gene TRBV5-1 combines with J gene TRBJ1-4; D is perhaps TRBD1 (6 bases). The CDR3 totals 15 residues. Germline V gene lookup returns CDR1 SGHRS and CDR2 YFSETQ. V was clipped by 4 bases and J by 3 bases, with 13 bases between them. CDR3 nucleotide sequence: TGCGCCAGCAGCCCCTGGGAGGGGGCTAATGAAAAACTGTTTTTT. This gives the protein CASSPWEGANEKLFF.

The rearrangement links TRBV10-3 to TRBJ1-1; 8 bases are shared with TRBD1. Germline lookup yields CDR1 ENHRY and CDR2 SYGVKD. Trimming took 6 bases from V and 6 from J; bases not matched to a gene: 6. The CDR3 is 13 amino acids. The CDR3 is CAIRQGEPPEAFF. In nucleotides, the CDR3 is TGTGCCATCAGACAGGGGGAGCCACCTGAAGCTTTCTTT.

There are a few counts of this clone. The chain links TRBV27 to TRBJ1-1, with 10 bases fitting TRBD1. The trim removed 5 bases at V and 1 base at J, leaving 4 bases unmatched. The CDR3 has 15 residues. Germline CDR1 reads MNHEY; CDR2 reads SMNVEV (reference sequence). This chain's CDR3 is CASSVGQGQNTEAFF. The CDR3 nucleotides are TGTGCCAGCAGTGTGGGACAGGGGCAGAACACTGAAGCTTTCTTT.

This chain uses TRBV19 with TRBJ1-1, with D possibly matching TRBD1 (5 bases). The CDR3 is 15 amino acids. The V gene's germline CDR1 is LNHDA and CDR2 SQIVND (reference sequence). Trimming took off 5 bases at V and 4 bases at J, with 17 bases between the two ends. CDR3 sequence: CASSPPGGVVTEAFF. The CDR3 DNA reads as TGTGCCAGTAGTCCCCCAGGAGGGGTGGTCACTGAAGCTTTCTTT. Drawing the rest from reference TRBV19 and TRBJ1-1, the complete variable domain is DGGITQSPKYLFRKEGQNVTLSCEQNLNHDAMYWYRQDPGQGLRLIYYSQIVNDFQKGDIAEGYSVSREKKESFPLTVTSAQKNPTAFYLCASSPPGGVVTEAFFGQGTRLTVV.

The rearrangement joins TRBV11-2 to TRBJ1-1; no definite D call. V lost 2 bases to trimming and J lost 0 bases, with 7 bases between them. CDR1 and CDR2 from the germline V gene are SGHAT and FQNNGV. The length of the CDR3 is 14 residues. CDR3: CASSLSALNTEAFF. The CDR3 DNA reads TGTGCCAGCAGCTTAAGCGCCCTGAACACTGAAGCTTTCTTT. The whole variable domain, filled in from reference TRBV11-2 and TRBJ1-1, reads EAGVAQSPRYKIIEKRQSVAFWCNPISGHATLYWYQQILGQGPKLLIQFQNNGVVDDSQLPKDRFSAERLKGVDSTLKIQPAKLEDSAVYLCASSLSALNTEAFFGQGTRLTVV.

The V and J genes are TRBV19 and TRBJ1-1; the D gene is possibly TRBD1 (5 bases). Trimming left V 6 bases short and J 0 bases short, with 17 bases between. The CDR3 runs to 16 residues. Germline V gene sequence: CDR1 LNHDA, CDR2 SQIVND (reference sequence). CDR3 DNA: TGTGCCAGTAGAACCTTGGGGGGGAGTATGAACACTGAAGCTTTCTTT. Protein: CASRTLGGSMNTEAFF.

This chain connects TRBV11-1 to TRBJ1-2, with TRBD1 identical over 9 bases. Germline CDR1 is SGHAT and CDR2 is FQDESV (reference sequence). CDR3 length: 16 residues. V trimming: 4 bases; J trimming: 7 bases; junction bases outside the gene matches: 13. This CDR3 is CASSSTLGQGPSGYTF. The CDR3 DNA is TGTGCCAGCAGCTCAACCCTGGGACAGGGACCATCTGGCTACACCTTC.

The CDR3 DNA sequence: TGTGCCAGCAGCAAGTGGCGGGGGGGCCCTGGCGGGGAGCTGTTTTTT. Its protein product is CASSKWRGGPGGELFF. This chain links TRBV7-9 with TRBJ2-2, with 9 bases fitting TRBD2. CDR1 is SEHNR and CDR2 is FQNEAQ in the germline V gene (reference sequence). CDR3 size: 16 residues. J was trimmed by 7 bases and V by 5 bases; bases with no gene match: 11.

The rearrangement joins TRBV29-1 to TRBJ1-4; 7 bases map to TRBD1. V lost 7 bases to trimming and J lost 8 bases; unmatched junction nucleotides: 7. CDR3 length: 12 amino acids. Per the germline V gene, CDR1 is SQVTM and CDR2 is ANQGSEA. CDR3 nucleotide sequence: TGCAGCGCCCAGGGGGAAGCGGAAAAACTGTTTTTT. Encoded protein: CSAQGEAEKLFF.

The chain has TRBV7-2 and TRBJ1-5; weak D call: TRBD1 (5 bases). Between the trimmed V and J ends, which lost 6 bases and 4 bases, there was a span of 10 bases. CDR1 is SGHTA and CDR2 is FQGNSA in the germline V gene. This CDR3 is 13 amino acids long. The CDR3 sequence is CASSGRVNQPQHF. CDR3 nucleotide sequence: TGTGCCAGCAGTGGCAGGGTGAATCAGCCCCAGCATTTT.

This clone was seen a few times. The chain has TRBV3-1 (or the pseudogene TRBV3-2) and TRBJ1-4; D might be TRBD1 (5 bases). The V end lost 6 bases, the J end lost 7 bases, and 21 bases lay between the germline ends. The CDR3 length is 16 residues. The germline CDR1 and CDR2 sequences are LGHDT and YNNKEL (reference sequence). This CDR3 reads CASSPIHGGASEKLFF. As DNA, the CDR3 is TGTGCCAGCAGTCCGATACATGGCGGGGCTAGTGAAAAACTGTTTTTT.

The rearrangement links TRBV5-1 to TRBJ2-2, with D possibly TRBD2 on 5 matching bases. The V and J ends lost 6 bases and 0 bases respectively, with 6 bases between them. CDR1 and CDR2 from the germline V gene are SGHRS and YFSETQ. This CDR3 contains 13 residues. The CDR3, as DNA: TGCGCCAGCACCGGGGCGAACACCGGGGAGCTGTTTTTT. Translation gives CASTGANTGELFF.

The chain carries TRBV7-6 and TRBJ2-7, with a tentative D call TRBD2 (6 bases). This CDR3 has 15 amino acids. Germline V CDR1 and CDR2: SGHVS, FNYEAQ. Trimming removed 4 bases at V and 3 bases at J, with 16 bases between. CDR3: CASSSTVGLGYEQYF. The DNA for the CDR3 is TGTGCCAGCAGCTCAACTGTGGGACTGGGCTACGAGCAGTACTTC.

The chain carries TRBV6-1 and TRBJ1-2, with TRBD1 identical over 7 bases. This CDR3 comprises 16 residues. CDR1 MNHNS and CDR2 SASEGT come from the germline V gene. V shed 4 bases, J shed 5 bases, and the junction held 13 bases outside the gene matches. CDR3 nucleotide sequence: TGTGCCAGCAGTGGGACAGGAGACCCTCATTGGTATGGCTACACCTTC. This translates into CASSGTGDPHWYGYTF.

This clone was found once. The V call is TRBV18, the J call TRBJ2-7; D not resolved. Trimming stripped 4 bases from V and 4 bases from J, with 14 bases between. Germline V gene data show CDR1 as KGHSH and CDR2 as LQKENI. This CDR3 contains 14 residues. CDR3 sequence: CASSRGSQKYEQYF. CDR3 in DNA: TGTGCCAGCTCACGCGGCAGCCAGAAATACGAGCAGTACTTC.

V gene TRBV30 combines with J gene TRBJ2-7, with TRBD2 matching 11 bases. J lost 4 bases, V lost 8 bases, and 4 bases had no gene match. Germline lookup yields CDR1 GTSNPN and CDR2 SVGIG (reference sequence). The CDR3 is 12 amino acids. The CDR3 DNA follows: TGTGCCGGTAGCGGGGGGGATTACGAGCAGTACTTC. It yields the protein CAGSGGDYEQYF. Full variable domain (missing parts from reference TRBV30 and TRBJ2-7): SQTIHQWPATLVQPVGSPLSLECTVEGTSNPNLYWYRQAAGRGLQLLFYSVGIGQISSEVPQNLSASRPQDRQFILSSKKLLLSDSGFYLCAGSGGDYEQYFGPGTRLTVT.

The count of this clone is one. The rearrangement links TRBV6-5 to TRBJ1-6; D remains unclear. CDR3 length: 15 amino acids. V lost 5 bases and J lost 6, with 14 bases in between. From germline, CDR1 is MNHEY and CDR2 SVGAGI. The CDR3, as DNA: TGTGCCAGCAGTCCTACACAGCAGACTAATTCACCCCTCCACTTT. This sequence encodes CASSPTQQTNSPLHF.

The V call is TRBV5-1, the J call TRBJ1-6, with TRBD1 identical over 9 bases. V was clipped by 3 bases and J by 7 bases; unmatched bases: 8. Germline CDR1 SGHRS, CDR2 YFSETQ. The CDR3 is 16 amino acids. The CDR3: CASSSTGGGGNSPLHF. In nucleotides, the CDR3 is TGCGCCAGCAGCTCCACAGGGGGCGGCGGAAATTCACCCCTCCACTTT.

The V call is TRBV15, the J call TRBJ1-4, with a weak D call TRBD1 (5 bases). The V end lost 4 bases, the J end lost 0 bases, and 9 bases lay between the germline ends. The CDR3 runs 15 residues. CDR1 and CDR2 (germline): LNHNV, YYDKDF (reference sequence). The CDR3 nucleotides read TGTGCCACCAGCATGGGGCAAGCAACTAATGAAAAACTGTTTTTT. Its translation: CATSMGQATNEKLFF.

The rearrangement uses TRBV12-3 or TRBV12-4 and TRBJ1-1; 8 nucleotides match TRBD1. After removal of 3 bases from V and 8 bases from J, the junction contained 5 bases not matched to a gene. This CDR3 contains 13 residues. CDR3 sequence reads: CASSLRGTGEAFF. The CDR3 DNA sequence: TGTGCCAGCAGTTTGCGCGGGACAGGCGAAGCTTTCTTT.

This chain links TRBV9 with TRBJ1-1; a possible D gene is TRBD1 (5 bases). CDR1 and CDR2 (germline): SGDLS, YYNGEE. V was clipped by 5 bases and J by 1 base, with 12 bases between them. CDR3 length equals 14 residues. CDR3 nucleotide sequence: TGTGCCAGCAGTTTCGGACACGCGAACACTGAAGCTTTCTTT. Protein sequence: CASSFGHANTEAFF.

This clone appeared once. The chain has TRBV7-8 and TRBJ1-4; D is ambiguous. Trimming left V 1 base short and J 2 bases short, with 20 bases between. The CDR3 loop spans 19 amino acids. Germline V gene lookup returns CDR1 SGHVS and CDR2 FQNEAQ. The CDR3 nucleotides read TGTGCCAGCAGCTTAGTTTCTAGTAGTTCGCGGTCGACTAATGAAAAACTGTTTTTT. As protein: CASSLVSSSSRSTNEKLFF.

The chain has TRBV25-1 and TRBJ1-4, with 9 bases fitting TRBD1. Germline trimming cut 5 bases from V and 6 bases from J; bases unmatched to any gene: 1. CDR1 and CDR2 (germline): MGHDK, SYGVNS. The CDR3 contains 13 residues. CDR3 bases: TGTGCCAGCAGTAGGGACAGGGATGAAAAACTGTTTTTT. Its translation is CASSRDRDEKLFF.

The chain links TRBV7-9 to TRBJ2-3; 7 positions match TRBD2. From germline, CDR1 is SEHNR and CDR2 FQNEAQ (reference sequence). The CDR3 runs to 15 residues. Losses at the gene ends were 1 base for V and 0 bases for J; bases not matched to a gene: 1. CDR3 DNA sequence: TGTGCCAGCAGCTTAGGGCGGGGGAGCACAGATACGCAGTATTTT. Translation: CASSLGRGSTDTQYF.